The 23 T cell receptor beta chains given below trace back to one sample, sequenced in a study of radiation and T cells in renal cell carcinoma. Measured with immunoSEQ multiplex PCR; TCRdb has only the in-frame clones, and not every one. The sample records approximately 86,000 clones, 70% to 90% being singletons. Time point denoted: blood 4 weeks post-SBRT, at nephrectomy. As to treatment: 15 Gy SBRT to primary tumor, nephrectomy 4 weeks later. Here the sequenced sample was blood, taken from a patient whose treatment included radiotherapy and nephrectomy. The receptors originated from a man aged 45-65 years with renal cell carcinoma.

The chain carries TRBV27 and TRBJ2-5; 8 positions match TRBD1. The CDR3 totals 15 residues. V was clipped by 6 bases and J by 5 bases; unmatched bases: 11. The germline CDR1 and CDR2 sequences are MNHEY and SMNVEV (reference sequence). CDR3 protein: CASRQGAETMETQYF. The CDR3, as DNA: TGTGCCAGCAGGCAGGGGGCAGAAACGATGGAGACCCAGTACTTC.

The chain links TRBV13 to TRBJ1-2, with no clear D. The germline V and J ends were trimmed by 0 bases and 7 bases, with 9 bases remaining between them. Per the germline V gene, CDR1 is PRHDT and CDR2 is FYEKMQ (reference sequence). This CDR3 comprises 13 residues. DNA of the CDR3: TGTGCCAGCAGCTTAGGACTTCTTGGTGGCTACACCTTC. This encodes CASSLGLLGGYTF.

The rearrangement links TRBV27 to TRBJ2-1, with TRBD1 identical over 9 bases. V lost 2 bases to trimming and J lost 8 bases; unmatched junction nucleotides: 7. Germline CDR1 reads MNHEY; CDR2 reads SMNVEV (reference sequence). This CDR3 has 15 amino acids. The chain's CDR3 is CASSLPGQGIHEQFF. CDR3 in DNA: TGTGCCAGCAGTTTACCGGGACAGGGAATTCATGAGCAGTTCTTC.

The chain is built from TRBV10-3 and TRBJ2-6, with D perhaps matching TRBD2 (5 bases). The CDR3 runs to 16 residues. CDR1 ENHRY and CDR2 SYGVKD come from the germline V gene. V was cut by 7 bases and J by 0 bases, with 13 bases left in between. The CDR3 DNA is TGTGCCATCACTAGCAGGACGAGCTCTGGGGCCAACGTCCTGACTTTC. Translating it yields CAITSRTSSGANVLTF.

The J gene is TRBJ2-2, the V gene TRBV5-1, with a tentative D call TRBD1 (6 bases). V lost 4 bases, J lost 0 bases, and 10 bases lay in between. This CDR3 is 15 amino acids long. The germline V gene has CDR1 SGHRS and CDR2 YFSETQ. The CDR3 DNA reads as TGCGCCAGCAGCCGGGACAAAACGAACACCGGGGAGCTGTTTTTT. This codes for CASSRDKTNTGELFF.

The rearrangement uses TRBV11-3 and TRBJ2-3, with a tentative D call TRBD2 (6 bases). V was shortened by 2 bases and J by 3 bases, with 12 bases between the two germline ends. This CDR3 is built from 15 residues. Germline assignment: CDR1 SGHNT and CDR2 YENEEA. The CDR3 DNA reads TGTGCCAGCAGCTTACTACGGGGGAATACAGATACGCAGTATTTT. It codes for CASSLLRGNTDTQYF.

This clone is a singleton in its sample. V usage is TRBV5-1 and J usage is TRBJ2-7; D is perhaps TRBD1 or TRBD2 (7 bases each). Looked up from germline, CDR1 is SGHRS and CDR2 is YFSETQ. The CDR3 length is 14 residues. The V end was cut by 1 base, the J end by 4 bases, with 12 bases between. CDR3 sequence (DNA): TGCGCCAGCAGCTTGACAGGGGAGGGATACGAGCAGTACTTC. Translating it yields CASSLTGEGYEQYF. Full variable domain (outside the CDR3, taken from reference TRBV5-1 and TRBJ2-7): KAGVTQTPRYLIKTRGQQVTLSCSPISGHRSVSWYQQTPGQGLQFLFEYFSETQRNKGNFPGRFSGRQFSNSRSEMNVSTLELGDSALYLCASSLTGEGYEQYFGPGTRLTVT.

This chain uses TRBV7-9 with TRBJ2-5, with 12 bases that match TRBD2. Losses at the gene ends were 4 bases for V and 5 bases for J; bases not matched to a gene: 5. Germline V gene sequence: CDR1 SEHNR, CDR2 FQNEAQ (reference sequence). This CDR3 has 15 amino acids. The CDR3 region has the DNA TGTGCCAGCAGCTCGACTAGCGGGAGTGGGGAGACCCAGTACTTC. Translating it yields CASSSTSGSGETQYF.

This clone has just one count. The chain has TRBV6-1 and TRBJ1-4, with 10 bases fitting TRBD1. Germline V gene sequence: CDR1 MNHNS, CDR2 SASEGT. This CDR3 region has 16 residues. The trim removed 4 bases at V and 4 bases at J, leaving 6 bases unmatched. CDR3 amino acids: CASSGTGQGVNEKLFF. The DNA for the CDR3 is TGTGCCAGCAGTGGGACCGGACAGGGGGTTAATGAAAAACTGTTTTTT.

The CDR3 DNA is TGTGCCAGCAGTGTCGGGAGCGAGCAGTACTTC. This gives the protein CASSVGSEQYF. The chain combines TRBV2 with TRBJ2-7; D might be TRBD2 (6 bases). The CDR3 totals 11 residues. Deletions cut 4 bases from V and 6 bases from J, with 7 bases between. CDR1 is SNHLY and CDR2 is FYNNEI in the germline V gene.

The chain uses TRBV7-2 and TRBJ2-7; either TRBD1 or TRBD2 may supply D (6 bases each). The length of the CDR3 is 14 residues. Per germline, CDR1 SGHTA and CDR2 FQGNSA. Trimming removed 1 base from V and 3 bases from J, with 10 bases in between. CDR3 bases: TGTGCCAGCAGCTTAGGAGGGGGGATCTACGAGCAGTACTTC. Protein sequence: CASSLGGGIYEQYF.

Regarding this clone: This sample includes further DNA sequences coding for the same CDR3. V and J are TRBV6-5 and TRBJ2-3; D possibly uses TRBD1 or TRBD2 (5 bases each). This CDR3 spans 14 amino acids. Germline CDR1 MNHEY, CDR2 SVGAGI. V was trimmed by 0 bases and J by 1 base, leaving 5 bases between them. The CDR3 sequence is CASSYSGGTDTQYF. The CDR3 nucleotides are TGTGCCAGCAGTTACTCGGGGGGCACAGATACGCAGTATTTT.

The rearrangement links TRBV5-4 to TRBJ2-1, with D possibly TRBD1 on 6 matching bases. V dropped 0 bases and J dropped 9 bases, with 16 bases sitting between them. Germline CDR1 is SGHNT and CDR2 is YYREEE (reference sequence). The CDR3 has 15 residues. The CDR3 region has the DNA TGTGCCAGCAGCTTGGGGACAGATGATTGGGGTGAGCAGTTCTTC. Translated: CASSLGTDDWGEQFF. Full variable domain (outside the CDR3, taken from reference TRBV5-4 and TRBJ2-1): ETGVTQSPTHLIKTRGQQVTLRCSSQSGHNTVSWYQQALGQGPQFIFQYYREEENGRGNFPPRFSGLQFPNYSSELNVNALELDDSALYLCASSLGTDDWGEQFFGPGTRLTVL.

This chain connects TRBV5-1 to TRBJ2-1, with 8 bases fitting TRBD1. J was trimmed by 8 bases and V by 0 bases; bases with no gene match: 10. CDR1 is SGHRS, CDR2 YFSETQ, per germline. The CDR3 consists of 16 residues. The CDR3 DNA is TGCGCCAGCAGCTTGGCCCGGGACAGGATTGTCGATGAGCAGTTCTTC. Translating it yields CASSLARDRIVDEQFF.

The rearrangement joins TRBV5-1 to TRBJ1-2; the match to TRBD1 covers 10 bases. Germline V gene data show CDR1 as SGHRS and CDR2 as YFSETQ. The ends lost 2 bases at V and 5 bases at J; junction bases unmatched: 3. This CDR3 is built from 14 residues. The CDR3 is CASSFDRGPYGYTF. The CDR3 DNA follows: TGCGCCAGCAGCTTCGACAGGGGGCCGTATGGCTACACCTTC.

The V and J genes are TRBV7-2 and TRBJ2-3, with D hard to call. Germline loops: CDR1 SGHTA, CDR2 FQGNSA. The CDR3 length is 12 residues. V shed 4 bases and J shed 5 bases, with 7 bases lying between them. This CDR3 is CASSYRRDTQYF. The CDR3 DNA is TGTGCCAGCAGCTACCGTCGAGATACGCAGTATTTT.

The chain employs TRBV7-2 and TRBJ2-7; 11 nucleotides agree with TRBD2. CDR3 size: 14 residues. CDR1 is SGHTA, CDR2 FQGNSA, per germline. V was pared by 5 bases and J by 3 bases, with 3 bases of the junction left unmatched. As DNA, the CDR3 is TGTGCCAGCAGCACTAGCGGGGGCCTCTACGAGCAGTACTTC. Protein: CASSTSGGLYEQYF.

This chain connects TRBV11-3 to TRBJ2-3, with D perhaps matching TRBD2 (6 bases). With 0 bases removed from V and 1 base from J, the gap between germline ends came to 8 bases. Germline V gene data show CDR1 as SGHNT and CDR2 as YENEEA. The CDR3 is 15 residues long. This CDR3 is CASSLDGGGTDTQYF. Written as DNA, the CDR3 is TGTGCCAGCAGCTTAGACGGGGGAGGCACAGATACGCAGTATTTT.

This chain connects TRBV7-2 to TRBJ2-1; the D gene is possibly TRBD2 (6 bases). The V and J ends lost 0 bases and 9 bases respectively, with 12 bases between them. The CDR3 loop spans 14 amino acids. In germline, CDR1 is SGHTA, CDR2 FQGNSA. As DNA, the CDR3 is TGTGCCAGCAGCTTAGCGCGGGTCGGGGGTGAGCAGTTCTTC. Its protein product is CASSLARVGGEQFF.

This clone was recorded a few times. The rearrangement joins TRBV5-4 to TRBJ1-2, with D uncertain. Trimming removed 2 bases at V and 3 bases at J, with 14 bases between. In germline, CDR1 is SGHNT, CDR2 YYREEE (reference sequence). There are 15 residues in the CDR3. CDR3 amino acids: CASSFSRANDYGYTF. The CDR3 DNA reads TGTGCCAGCAGCTTCTCTCGGGCAAACGACTATGGCTACACCTTC.

The chain combines TRBV6-1 with TRBJ2-7; D perhaps matches TRBD1 (6 bases). Per the germline V gene, CDR1 is MNHNS and CDR2 is SASEGT. V was shortened by 0 bases and J by 6 bases, with 15 bases between the two germline ends. The CDR3 sequence is 15 residues long. In DNA form, the CDR3 reads TGTGCCAGCAGTGAAGCGCTGGATTACAGGGTCGAGCAGTACTTC. It specifies CASSEALDYRVEQYF.

In its sample, this clone was seen once. The chain couples TRBV12-5 to TRBJ2-7, with no clear D. Trimming took off 3 bases at V and 1 base at J, with 10 bases between the two ends. The CDR3 extends over 14 amino acids. Germline V gene lookup returns CDR1 LGHNT and CDR2 FRNRAP. The CDR3 nucleotides read TGTGCTAGTGGTTTTGTGGTCGATTCCTACGAGCAGTACTTC. This codes for CASGFVVDSYEQYF.

This chain joins TRBV5-6 and TRBJ2-7; D gene unclear. This CDR3 is built from 13 residues. Trimming took off 2 bases at V and 3 bases at J, with 9 bases between the two ends. Germline-derived CDR1 and CDR2 are SGHDT and YYEEEE. CDR3 region: CASSLGSVYEQYF. The DNA of the CDR3 is TGTGCCAGCAGCTTAGGCAGCGTCTACGAGCAGTACTTC.